These T cell receptor beta chains were read from a single sample in a study of cytomegalovirus exposure and HLA in healthy donors. The repertoire was sequenced with immunoSEQ multiplex PCR; TCRdb's copy has only in-frame clones and lacks some. The data contain roughly 250,000 clones, 80% of them singletons. Sample: PBMCs. The receptor source for this set is a girl aged 2 to 10 in good health and CMV-seronegative. Both conserved end residues are part of each CDR3. The size entry is marked missing in some rows and otherwise reads once, few, many or a size class.

TRBJ1-5	-	TRBV30	CAWSARPGSRGGYNQPQHF
TRBJ2-5	-	TRBV5-4	CASSANLELGGETQYF
TRBJ1-2	-	TRBV28	CASSLAGTVYGYTF
TRBJ1-2	-	TRBV9	CASSARGGTGVPGYTF
TRBJ2-1	-	TRBV7-2	CASSTLGTAYNEQFF
TRBJ2-7	-	TRBV28	CASIPTGLVSYEQYF
TRBJ2-7	-	TRBV28	CASTGGRGAYEQYF
TRBJ1-6	-	TRBV28	CASRPGTGFSPLHF
TRBJ2-3	-	TRBV2	CASNWDRGQDTDTQYF
TRBJ2-1	-	TRBV13	CASSLRGGPSSYNEQFF
TRBJ1-5	-	TRBV9	CASSGGQDNQPQHF
TRBJ2-1	-	TRBV7-2	CASSNLLRGEQFF
TRBJ1-2	-	TRBV2	CASSRTGGNYGYTF
TRBJ2-1	-	TRBV7-9	CASSLQGREQFF
TRBJ2-2	-	TRBV9	CASSVDPSGRDLYTGELFF
TRBJ2-2	-	TRBV7-9	CASSLLAGELFF
TRBJ1-2	-	TRBV6-5	CASREAGGADGYTF
TRBJ2-1	-	TRBV7-9	CASSSPRTSGRAASSGQFF
TRBJ2-4	-	TRBV4-3	CASSQDHEASGGILAKNIQYF
TRBJ1-6	-	TRBV5-4	CASSWDRPPDSPLHF
TRBJ1-1	-	TRBV5-1	CASSWPRTGQGEAFF
TRBJ1-2	-	TRBV27	CASSFGSGGRGGYTF
TRBJ1-5	-	TRBV2	CASKPGSNQPQHF
TRBJ1-6	-	TRBV18	CASSQRDSTSSPLHF
TRBJ1-1	-	TRBV28	CASSLGLNAFF
TRBJ1-2	-	TRBV6-6	CASRQVHYGYTF
TRBJ1-1	-	TRBV29-1	CSVRRLHTEAFF
TRBJ2-1	-	TRBV15	CATSREWFVSGIDEQFF
TRBJ1-1	-	TRBV30	CAWSVDRAEAFF
TRBJ1-6	few	TRBV27	CASSITGNSPLHF
TRBJ2-7	-	TRBV13	CASSLTGDSYEQYF
TRBJ2-2	-	TRBV12-5	CASGFRDRGTGELFF
TRBJ2-1	-	TRBV7-3	CASRTSGSSYNEQFF
TRBJ2-7	-	TRBV27	CASSLGTGYYEQYF
TRBJ2-4	once	TRBV18	CASSPPLRDRGAKNIQYF
TRBJ1-2	-	TRBV9	CASSVTGGSNGYTF
TRBJ1-3	-	TRBV5-5	CASSFAARVGNTIYF
TRBJ1-1	-	TRBV28	CASSRGGMVNTEAFF
TRBJ2-3	-	TRBV13	CASSLDGNGYGTDTQYF
TRBJ2-3	-	TRBV2	CASMITSTDTQYF
TRBJ2-2	few	TRBV5-4	CASSIDSTGELFF
TRBJ2-1	-	TRBV6-5	CASSYSSGSDEQFF
TRBJ1-1	-	TRBV29-1	CSGGDRARNTEAFF
TRBJ1-1	-	TRBV19	CASSSPVGFSQGAPLMNTEAFF
TRBJ1-2	-	TRBV2	CASREKYYGYTF
TRBJ2-7	few	TRBV9	CASSVGFQTYEQYF
TRBJ1-4	-	TRBV6-5	CATRLRESEKLFF
TRBJ2-7	-	TRBV9	CASSVADGVVYEQYF
TRBJ1-5	once	TRBV6-5	CASAGQSNQPQHF
TRBJ1-2	-	TRBV2	CASWDRSYGYTF
TRBJ1-5	-	TRBV4-2	CASSLTLRAPNQPQHF
TRBJ2-1	-	TRBV19	CASRGSYNEQFF
TRBJ2-1	-	TRBV7-3	CASSVLGVAGGREQFF
TRBJ1-1	-	TRBV10-3	CATGQGAAEAFF